This section outlines one T cell receptor (beta chain) sequence together with its context. The sample comes from a study of response to subunit inactivated influenza vaccine. CDR3 size: 16 residues. Trimming cost V 6 bases and J 5 bases; bases outside gene matches: 11. The germline gives CDR1 SGHTA, CDR2 FQGNSA. TCRdb analysed the RT-PCR reads with MiXCR anew, one entry per CDR3 protein. The table shows roughly 570,000 distinct CDR3 sequences, with around 15% occurring only once. The sample in question was PBMCs from blood, obtained 12 days after vaccination. This receptor was obtained from a man aged 45-60 years who received an inactivated influenza vaccine. The chain links TRBV7-2 to TRBJ2-3; 10 bases are shared with TRBD2. The CDR3 region has the DNA TGTGCCAGCAGGCCAAGGCAGCGGGGGGGACAAGATACGCAGTATTTT. Protein product: CASRPRQRGGQDTQYF.